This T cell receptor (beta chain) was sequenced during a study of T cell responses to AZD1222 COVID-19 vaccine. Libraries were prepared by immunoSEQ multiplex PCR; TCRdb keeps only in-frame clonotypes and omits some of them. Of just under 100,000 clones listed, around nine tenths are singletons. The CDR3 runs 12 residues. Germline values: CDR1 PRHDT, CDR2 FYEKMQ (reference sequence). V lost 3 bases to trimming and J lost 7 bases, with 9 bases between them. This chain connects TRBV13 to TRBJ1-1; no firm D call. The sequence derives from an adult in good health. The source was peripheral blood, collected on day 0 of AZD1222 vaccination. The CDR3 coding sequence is TGTGCCAGCAGCTTCAATGTCAATGAAGCTTTCTTT. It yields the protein CASSFNVNEAFF.